This is a list of T cell receptor beta chains from one sample in a study of cytomegalovirus exposure and HLA in healthy donors. Produced via immunoSEQ multiplex PCR; TCRdb's table is partial and in-frame only. The sample has some 100,000 clones, around 76% seen once. What was sequenced was PBMCs. The receptors were sampled from a man aged 45-60 years in good health and CMV-seropositive. The CDR3 runs from the conserved cysteine through the conserved F or W. The D gene is left open where the match is weak. The size of a clone is reported for some rows only, either as once, few or many, or as a class for expanded clones.

abundance	v_gene	len	j_gene	d_gene	CDR3nt	CDR3aa
.	TRBV2	13	TRBJ1-5	TRBD1	TGTGCCAGCAGCGTGGACAGGGTGCAGCCCCAGCATTTT	CASSVDRVQPQHF
.	TRBV29-1	17	TRBJ2-3	TRBD2	TGCAGCGTTGAGAGGACCCTCCCTAGCGGCTACACAGATACGCAGTATTTT	CSVERTLPSGYTDTQYF
.	TRBV2	17	TRBJ1-4	TRBD1	TGTGCCAGCAGGGCCCCCCGAGGACAGGGCTCTAATGAAAAACTGTTTTTT	CASRAPRGQGSNEKLFF
.	TRBV15	14	TRBJ2-7	.	TGTGCCACCAGCGTGGGAAGGACTCCTGGCGAGCAGTACTTC	CATSVGRTPGEQYF
.	TRBV7-2	15	TRBJ2-3	TRBD1	TGTGCCAGCAGGGTACAGGGGGTGGGCACAGATACGCAGTATTTT	CASRVQGVGTDTQYF
.	TRBV29-1	14	TRBJ1-6	TRBD1	TGCAGCGTTCGTTGGACAGGGGCCAATTCACCCCTCCACTTT	CSVRWTGANSPLHF
.	TRBV4-1	19	TRBJ2-7	TRBD2	TGCGCCAGCAGCCAAGAACCCCCCCGTGGCCTAGCGGGCATCTACGAGCAGTACTTC	CASSQEPPRGLAGIYEQYF
.	TRBV10-1	12	TRBJ2-1	TRBD1	TGCGCCAGCAGTGAGTTATGGGACAGGCAGTTCTTC	CASSELWDRQFF
once	TRBV18	13	TRBJ2-2	.	TGTGCCAGCTCGCAAGACAGGTTCGGGGAGCTGTTTTTT	CASSQDRFGELFF
.	TRBV19	14	TRBJ1-2	.	TGTGCCAGTAGTACCAGGGGAAGAGGCTATGGCTACACCTTC	CASSTRGRGYGYTF
.	TRBV7-9	13	TRBJ2-5	.	TGTGCCAGCAGCTTAAGGGACAAAGAGGCCCAGTACTTC	CASSLRDKEAQYF
.	TRBV5-6	18	TRBJ2-5	.	TGTGCCAGCAGCTTGTGGGGGGGGGCCCCAAGCGGCCAAGAGACCCAGTACTTC	CASSLWGGAPSGQETQYF
.	TRBV4-3	14	TRBJ1-5	.	TGCGCCAGCAGCCAACTATCGGGAAATCAGCCCCAGCATTTT	CASSQLSGNQPQHF
few	TRBV10-2	16	TRBJ2-1	TRBD2	TGCGCCAGCCGGACTAGCGGGAGAAGGCGGGACAATGAGCAGTTCTTC	CASRTSGRRRDNEQFF
few	TRBV5-8	14	TRBJ1-1	.	TGTGCCAGCAGAAACAGGAAACCCCGCACTGAAGCTTTCTTT	CASRNRKPRTEAFF
once	TRBV27	15	TRBJ1-4	TRBD1	TGTGCCAGCAGACAGGGGGCGGTGACTAATGAAAAACTGTTTTTT	CASRQGAVTNEKLFF
.	TRBV6-5	15	TRBJ2-1	TRBD2	TGTGCCAGCAGAGTGACTAGCGGAGCCTACAATGAGCAGTTCTTC	CASRVTSGAYNEQFF
.	TRBV4-1	16	TRBJ2-7	.	TGCGCCAGCAGCCAAGGCGGTAGGACTACGTCCTACGAGCAGTACTTC	CASSQGGRTTSYEQYF
few	TRBV5-1	14	TRBJ2-3	.	TGCGCCAGCAGTCGGGAGCTCGGTCCAGATACGCAGTATTTT	CASSRELGPDTQYF
.	TRBV6-4	14	TRBJ1-6	.	TGTGCCAGCACACGGGGTACCGAGTATTCACCCCTCCACTTT	CASTRGTEYSPLHF
few	TRBV4-3	17	TRBJ1-6	.	TGCGCCAGCAGCCAAGTAACAGGGAGGGCCTATAATTCACCCCTCCACTTT	CASSQVTGRAYNSPLHF
.	TRBV18	14	TRBJ1-2	.	TGTGCCAGCTCACCGCAGACTACTAACTATGGCTACACCTTC	CASSPQTTNYGYTF
.	TRBV4-1	17	TRBJ2-1	.	TGCGCCAGCAGCCAAGAGGGCCGGGACACAAGGCGCGGTGAGCAGTTCTTC	CASSQEGRDTRRGEQFF
.	TRBV6-6	14	TRBJ1-2	.	TGTGCCAGCAGTTACTCGATGGGGGGGACGGGCTACACCTTC	CASSYSMGGTGYTF